The table lists the clone carrying this T cell receptor (beta chain) with a count of one. Membership in each cohort depended on participant-reported clinical history. The data stem from a study of blood T cell repertoires in COVID-19. With 5 bases clipped from V and 5 bases from J, the junction kept 2 bases outside the gene matches. There are 12 residues in the CDR3. Assay: immunoSEQ multiplex PCR; the TCRdb copy retains only in-frame clones and omits some. Among 200,000 or so clones listed, 80% to 90% were seen once. The J gene is TRBJ1-2, the V gene TRBV12-3 or TRBV12-4, with 7 bases identical to TRBD1. Material for sequencing was PBMCs or T cells enriched from blood (not recorded which). The sequence was obtained from a woman between 18 and 29 years old in a cohort exposed to, infected with or recovered from COVID-19 (not recorded which). In nucleotides, the CDR3 is TGTGCCAGCAGTCCAGGGGGTTATGGCTACACCTTC. This encodes CASSPGGYGYTF.